A selection of T cell receptor beta chains follows, all from one sample in a study of cytomegalovirus exposure and HLA in healthy donors. TCRdb keeps only in-frame clones here, not all; method: immunoSEQ multiplex PCR. The sample lists 90,000 to 100,000 clones; about two thirds were seen once. The sequenced sample was PBMCs. The source of these receptors is a man over 45 in good health and CMV-seronegative. The CDR3 runs from the conserved cysteine through the conserved F or W. D genes are given only for firm matches. Size values are once, few and many counts, or a class for expanded clones, and some rows have none.

v_gene	j_gene	d_gene	abundance	CDR3nt	CDR3aa
TRBV12-5	TRBJ2-1	TRBD1	-	TGTGCTAGTGGTCTTGGACAGGCCCCGGGGAATGAGCAGTTCTTC	CASGLGQAPGNEQFF
TRBV2	TRBJ1-5	-	-	TGTGCCAGCAGTGGAGATAGCAATCAGCCCCAGCATTTT	CASSGDSNQPQHF
TRBV19	TRBJ2-5	TRBD1	-	TGTGCCAGTAGTATCCCAGGGGGCGTGGAGACCCAGTACTTC	CASSIPGGVETQYF
TRBV11-2	TRBJ2-5	TRBD2	-	TGTGCCAGCAGCTTTGGACTAGCGGGAGGGGAAGAGACCCAGTACTTC	CASSFGLAGGEETQYF
TRBV9	TRBJ1-1	TRBD1	-	TGTGCCAGCAGCGTAGCCCCCATCACCGGGACAGGGGGACAGAACACTGAAGCTTTCTTT	CASSVAPITGTGGQNTEAFF
TRBV27	TRBJ2-1	TRBD2	once	TGTGCCAGTGGGGGGGGAGTAGGAAGGTCTTACAATGAGCAGTTCTTC	CASGGGVGRSYNEQFF
TRBV29-1	TRBJ1-2	TRBD1	few	TGCAGCGTTGAAAAGACAGGGAATTTATATGGCTACACCTTC	CSVEKTGNLYGYTF
TRBV11-2	TRBJ1-4	TRBD1	-	TGTGCCAGCAGCACAGGGGTCGGGACAGGCGAAAAACTGTTTTTT	CASSTGVGTGEKLFF
TRBV13	TRBJ1-1	-	-	TGTGCCAGCAGCTTAGGCCTGGGGGGGAAGTACACTGAAGCTTTCTTT	CASSLGLGGKYTEAFF
TRBV30	TRBJ1-6	-	-	TGTGCCTGGACGGAGAATTCACCCCTCCACTTT	CAWTENSPLHF
TRBV7-8	TRBJ1-1	-	-	TGTGCCAGCAGCTTAGTAGAGGGCAGAAGTTACACTGAAGCTTTCTTT	CASSLVEGRSYTEAFF
TRBV7-3	TRBJ2-1	TRBD1	-	TGTGCCAGCAGCTTAGGATCGGGGACAGGGGGCGATGAGCAGTTCTTC	CASSLGSGTGGDEQFF
TRBV9	TRBJ1-1	TRBD1	-	TGTGCCAGCAGCCCCCACCCGGGACAGGTGACGGGGAACACTGAAGCTTTCTTT	CASSPHPGQVTGNTEAFF
TRBV2	TRBJ2-5	-	-	TGTGCCAGCAAAGTGCTAGGGGCAGAGACCCAGTACTTC	CASKVLGAETQYF
TRBV6-5	TRBJ2-7	TRBD2	-	TGTGCCAGCAGCTCGAGACTAGCGGGGGTTCGAGAGCAGTACTTC	CASSSRLAGVREQYF
TRBV19	TRBJ1-5	TRBD1	-	TGTGCCAGTAGGTTGGGACAGGGGGACAATCAGCCCCAGCATTTT	CASRLGQGDNQPQHF
TRBV6-5	TRBJ2-7	-	few	TGTGCCAGCAGAAACAGGGTAATAGATTACGAGCAGTACTTC	CASRNRVIDYEQYF
TRBV29-1	TRBJ2-3	TRBD2	-	TGCAGCGTTGCCACGGGCGGGAGAGCAGATACGCAGTATTTT	CSVATGGRADTQYF
TRBV7-9	TRBJ2-2	-	-	TGTGCCAGCAGCTTAGGAGCCTACACCGGGGAGCTGTTTTTT	CASSLGAYTGELFF
TRBV5-1	TRBJ2-3	-	-	TGCGCCAGCAGCTTGGTCCCCGGGGCAGGGGCCACAGATACGCAGTATTTT	CASSLVPGAGATDTQYF